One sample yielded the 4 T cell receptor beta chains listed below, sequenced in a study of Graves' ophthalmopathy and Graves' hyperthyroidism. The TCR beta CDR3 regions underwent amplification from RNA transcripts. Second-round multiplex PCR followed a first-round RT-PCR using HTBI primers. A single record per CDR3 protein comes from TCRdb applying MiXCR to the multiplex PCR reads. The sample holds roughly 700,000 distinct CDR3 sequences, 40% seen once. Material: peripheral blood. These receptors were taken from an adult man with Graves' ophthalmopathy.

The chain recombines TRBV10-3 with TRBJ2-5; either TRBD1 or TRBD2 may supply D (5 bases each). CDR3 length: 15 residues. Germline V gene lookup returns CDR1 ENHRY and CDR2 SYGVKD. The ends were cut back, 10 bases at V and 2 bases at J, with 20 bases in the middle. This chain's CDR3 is CASLGRVASQETQYF. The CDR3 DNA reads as TGTGCCAGCCTGGGACGGGTCGCTTCACAAGAGACCCAGTACTTC.

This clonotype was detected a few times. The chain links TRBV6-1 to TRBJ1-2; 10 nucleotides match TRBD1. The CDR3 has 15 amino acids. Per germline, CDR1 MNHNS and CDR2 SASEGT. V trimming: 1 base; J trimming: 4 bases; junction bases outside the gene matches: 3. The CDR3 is CASSEGGQGPYGYTF. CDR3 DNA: TGTGCCAGCAGTGAAGGGGGACAGGGGCCCTATGGCTACACCTTC.

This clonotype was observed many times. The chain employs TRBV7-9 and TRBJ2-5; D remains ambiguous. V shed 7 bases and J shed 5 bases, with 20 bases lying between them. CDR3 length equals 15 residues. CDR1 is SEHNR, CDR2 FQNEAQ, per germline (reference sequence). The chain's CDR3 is CASTPGVAVSETQYF. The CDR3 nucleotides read TGTGCCAGCACCCCGGGCGTGGCGGTCAGTGAGACCCAGTACTTC.

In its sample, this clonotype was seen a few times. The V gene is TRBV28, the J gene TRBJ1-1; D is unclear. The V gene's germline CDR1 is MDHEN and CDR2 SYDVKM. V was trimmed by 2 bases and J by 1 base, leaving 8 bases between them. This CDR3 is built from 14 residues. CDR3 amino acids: CASSLRRPNTEAFF. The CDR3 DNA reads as TGTGCCAGCAGTTTACGCAGGCCGAACACTGAAGCTTTCTTT.